This is a list of T cell receptor beta chains from one sample in a study of OX40 agonist ivuxolimab in advanced cancers. Sequenced by immunoSEQ multiplex PCR; TCRdb stores in-frame clones only, minus some. The table lists 95,000 to 120,000 clones, under 95% of them singletons. Material: CD4+ or CD8+ T cells sorted from blood, obtained in a trial of the OX40 agonist ivuxolimab. The receptor set was obtained from an adult with an advanced solid tumor such as melanoma, head and neck, liver or kidney cancer. CDR3s include the opening cysteine and the closing phenylalanine or tryptophan. Each record gives: V gene, J gene, D gene, clone size, CDR3 DNA, CDR3 protein. D genes are given only for firm matches. Size values are once, few and many counts, or a class for expanded clones, and some rows have none.

>TRBV28|TRBJ1-4|TRBD1|-
TGTGCCAGCAGTCCCGGGACAGGGCTTGAAAAACTGTTTTTT
CASSPGTGLEKLFF
>TRBV5-4|TRBJ2-1|TRBD1|few
TGTGCCAGCAGCTATTGGGGACAGGGGAAAAGGAATGAGCAGTTCTTC
CASSYWGQGKRNEQFF
>TRBV6-4|TRBJ1-1|-|-
TGTGCCAGCAGTGACTCTCGGGAGGGAACCACTGAAGCTTTCTTT
CASSDSREGTTEAFF
>TRBV18|TRBJ2-7|-|-
TGTGCCAGCTCACTATCCCAGGCCCACGAGCAGTACTTC
CASSLSQAHEQYF
>TRBV6-5|TRBJ1-2|-|-
TGTGCCAGCAGGGGGGGCGGGGGCTATAGATATGGCTACACCTTC
CASRGGGGYRYGYTF
>TRBV6-1|TRBJ2-5|TRBD1|-
TGTGCCAGCAGTCGACAGGGATTGAGGGAGACCCAGTACTTC
CASSRQGLRETQYF
>TRBV11-3|TRBJ2-2|-|-
TGTGCCAGCAGCTTAGGTGGGAACACCGGGGAGCTGTTTTTT
CASSLGGNTGELFF
>TRBV11-3|TRBJ2-7|-|once
TGTGCCAGCAAATTAGCCGGAGGCCCGACCCACGAGCAGTACTTC
CASKLAGGPTHEQYF
>TRBV19|TRBJ1-5|-|-
TGTGCCAGCACGACCAATCCACCGGGGGGCAATCAGCCCCAGCATTTT
CASTTNPPGGNQPQHF
>TRBV27|TRBJ2-3|TRBD2|-
TGTGCCAGCAGTTTATCTAGCGGGAGTACTACAGATACGCAGTATTTT
CASSLSSGSTTDTQYF
>TRBV7-8|TRBJ1-3|-|-
TGTGCCAGCAGGTCTGGCGGGGACGGAAACACCATATATTTT
CASRSGGDGNTIYF
>TRBV15|TRBJ1-6|-|few
TGTGCCACCAGCAGAGAGGGTAATTCACCCCTCCACTTT
CATSREGNSPLHF
>TRBV19|TRBJ2-5|-|-
TGTGCCAGTCGATCGAGGGACGGATCCCAAGAGACCCAGTACTTC
CASRSRDGSQETQYF
>TRBV7-2|TRBJ2-1|TRBD2|-
TGTGCCAGCAGCAGGACTAGCGGGCCTCCGGGGGGGCAGTTCTTC
CASSRTSGPPGGQFF
>TRBV5-6|TRBJ2-7|-|-
TGTGCCAGCAGCTTGAGGGGGAGGTACGAGCAGTACTTC
CASSLRGRYEQYF
>TRBV30|TRBJ1-3|-|-
TGTGCCTGGACTAGCAATCCCGGAAACACCATATATTTT
CAWTSNPGNTIYF
>TRBV7-8|TRBJ2-2|TRBD2|-
TGTGCCAGCAGCGAGGGACTAGCCGCGAACACCGGGGAGCTGTTTTTT
CASSEGLAANTGELFF
>TRBV7-9|TRBJ2-2|-|-
TGTGCCAGCAGCTTGCCGGGCCCCGCCGGGGAGCTGTTTTTT
CASSLPGPAGELFF
>TRBV23-1|TRBJ2-7|-|-
TGCGCCAGCAGTCAATCCCCCAGGCCTTACGAGCAGTACTTC
CASSQSPRPYEQYF
>TRBV5-6|TRBJ2-1|-|-
TGTGCCAGCAGCGCCTGGATGCAGGATTACTACAATGAGCAGTTCTTC
CASSAWMQDYYNEQFF
>TRBV9|TRBJ1-1|-|-
TGTGCCAGCAGCGTAGCGCCGGGAAATGAAGCTTTCTTT
CASSVAPGNEAFF
>TRBV6-1|TRBJ1-2|-|-
TGTGCCAGCAGCGAAGCGGAGGCGGTCAGGGACTACTATGGCTACACCTTC
CASSEAEAVRDYYGYTF